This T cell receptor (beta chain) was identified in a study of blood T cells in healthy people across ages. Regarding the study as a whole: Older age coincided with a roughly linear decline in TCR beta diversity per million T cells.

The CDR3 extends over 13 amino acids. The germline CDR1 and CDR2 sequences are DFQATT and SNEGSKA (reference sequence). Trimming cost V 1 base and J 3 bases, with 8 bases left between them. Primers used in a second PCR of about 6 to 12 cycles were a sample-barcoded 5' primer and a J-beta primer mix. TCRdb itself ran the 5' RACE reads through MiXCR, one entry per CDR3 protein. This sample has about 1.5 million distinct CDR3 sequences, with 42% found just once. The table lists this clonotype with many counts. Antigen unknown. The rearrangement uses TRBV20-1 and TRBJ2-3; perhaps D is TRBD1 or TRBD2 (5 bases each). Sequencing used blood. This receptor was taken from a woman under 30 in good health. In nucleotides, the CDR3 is TGCAGTGCTAGAGGGGGGAGTACAGATACGCAGTATTTT. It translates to CSARGGSTDTQYF.